Below are 23 T cell receptor beta chains sequenced from a single sample in a study of cytomegalovirus exposure and HLA in healthy donors. Primers included in the PCR were 60 Vbeta and 13 Jbeta primers. Repertoires were generated with immunoSEQ multiplex PCR, while TCRdb's copy carries only in-frame clones and drops some. The sample includes about 300,000 clones, more than 80% seen only once; the top ten take 4%. Sequenced: PBMCs. Receptors were obtained from a middle-aged man in good health and CMV-seropositive.

This clone was found a few times. CDR3 DNA: TGTGCCAGCAGTCCCGGACAGGGTTTCACTGAAGCTTTCTTT. This gives the protein CASSPGQGFTEAFF. The V and J genes are TRBV28 and TRBJ1-1, with TRBD1 matching 8 bases. The CDR3 sequence is 14 residues long. V lost 5 bases, J lost 4 bases, and 6 bases stayed unmatched. The germline CDR1 and CDR2 sequences are MDHEN and SYDVKM.

V and J are TRBV6-5 and TRBJ1-1; weak D call: TRBD1 (6 bases). The V gene lost 1 base and the J gene lost 0 bases, with 12 bases spanning the gap. The germline gives CDR1 MNHEY, CDR2 SVGAGI. The CDR3 spans 16 residues. The DNA for the CDR3 is TGTGCCAGCAGTTACTTCCCTCAGGGGATGAACACTGAAGCTTTCTTT. Amino acid sequence: CASSYFPQGMNTEAFF.

This chain uses TRBV18 with TRBJ2-1, with D possibly being TRBD1 (6 bases). With 6 bases removed from V and 0 bases from J, the gap between germline ends came to 12 bases. Germline V lookup: CDR1 KGHSH, CDR2 LQKENI. This CDR3 has 15 amino acids. The chain's CDR3 is CASSFSDSSYNEQFF. The DNA for the CDR3 is TGTGCCAGCTCTTTCTCGGACAGCTCCTACAATGAGCAGTTCTTC.

The rearrangement uses TRBV5-4 and TRBJ2-7; 8 bases are a match to TRBD2. The germline gives CDR1 SGHNT, CDR2 YYREEE (reference sequence). The junction had 3 bases not matched to a gene; V was cut back by 1 base and J by 3 bases. CDR3 size: 14 residues. CDR3 region: CASSLPGTSYEQYF. The CDR3 nucleotides read TGTGCCAGCAGCTTGCCCGGGACTAGCTACGAGCAGTACTTC.

The chain is built from TRBV15 and TRBJ2-5, with TRBD2 matching over 12 bases. J lost 4 bases, V lost 1 base, and 7 bases had no gene match. The CDR3 is 17 amino acids. Germline lookup yields CDR1 LNHNV and CDR2 YYDKDF (reference sequence). As DNA, the CDR3 is TGTGCCACCAGCAGAGGACGGCTAGCGGGAGGGGGAGAGACCCAGTACTTC. It specifies CATSRGRLAGGGETQYF.

The chain employs TRBV28 and TRBJ2-7; the D is unclear. The CDR3 has 14 amino acids. The V end lost 5 bases, the J end lost 0 bases, and 11 bases lay between the germline ends. CDR1 and CDR2 (germline): MDHEN, SYDVKM. CDR3 nucleotides: TGTGCCAGCAGTCCGGGTTGGAGCTCCTACGAGCAGTACTTC. This encodes CASSPGWSSYEQYF.

This clone was recorded only once. The J gene is TRBJ2-1, the V gene TRBV5-4; 10 bases are shared with TRBD2. Germline assignment: CDR1 SGHNT and CDR2 YYREEE (reference sequence). The CDR3 loop spans 16 amino acids. After removal of 6 bases from V and 6 bases from J, the junction contained 12 bases not matched to a gene. CDR3 bases: TGTGCCAGCACCTATAAGCAATTAGCGGGAGGCAATGAGCAGTTCTTC. This sequence encodes CASTYKQLAGGNEQFF.

The chain carries TRBV7-2 and TRBJ2-5; the D gene is possibly TRBD2 (6 bases). The end of the DNA aligns better with TRBJ2-7, so the J call may be wrong. This CDR3 is 17 amino acids long. Germline V gene data show CDR1 as SGHTA and CDR2 as FQGNSA. The CDR3 sequence: CASSSGRGTGSSYEQYF. The DNA of the CDR3 is TGTGCCAGCAGCTCCGGTCGTGGCACCGGGAGCTCCTACGAGCAGTACTTC.

The DNA for the CDR3 is TGTGCCAGCAGCTTGACGGGAGCAGATACGCAGTATTTT. Translation gives CASSLTGADTQYF. V usage is TRBV11-2 and J usage is TRBJ2-3; tentative D call: TRBD2 (6 bases). CDR1 and CDR2 from the germline V gene are SGHAT and FQNNGV. This CDR3 comprises 13 residues. Trimming pared 3 bases from V and 4 bases from J, leaving 8 bases between.

The genes are TRBV7-8 and TRBJ2-7, with 7 bases that match TRBD1. CDR1 and CDR2 (germline): SGHVS, FQNEAQ. V shed 4 bases, J shed 1 base, and the junction held 13 bases outside the gene matches. The CDR3 runs to 17 residues. CDR3 sequence reads: CASSSSLGQALSYEQYF. As DNA, the CDR3 is TGTGCCAGCAGCTCGAGCCTTGGACAGGCACTTTCCTACGAGCAGTACTTC.

The rearrangement joins TRBV27 to TRBJ1-1, with D maybe TRBD1 (6 bases). This CDR3 has 13 residues. V lost 5 bases to trimming and J lost 3 bases, with 10 bases between them. Germline V gene lookup returns CDR1 MNHEY and CDR2 SMNVEV (reference sequence). The chain's CDR3 is CASSVQGYTEAFF. CDR3 bases: TGTGCCAGCAGTGTACAGGGATACACTGAAGCTTTCTTT.

This chain uses TRBV7-6 with TRBJ1-1, with D hard to call. V was clipped by 4 bases and J by 5 bases, with 14 bases between them. Germline V CDR1 and CDR2: SGHVS, FNYEAQ. CDR3 size: 14 residues. The CDR3 DNA is TGTGCCAGCAGCTCCCCCGGACTGGAAACTGAAGCTTTCTTT. Protein product: CASSSPGLETEAFF.

The chain recombines TRBV19 with TRBJ2-3; TRBD2 agrees at 11 bases. With V trimmed by 2 bases and J by 5 bases, 6 bases remained unmatched. The CDR3 contains 16 residues. Germline V gives CDR1 LNHDA, CDR2 SQIVND (reference sequence). The CDR3 DNA is TGTGCCAGTAGTATAACTAGCGGGAGAGGATTAGATACGCAGTATTTT. As protein: CASSITSGRGLDTQYF.

J is TRBJ2-1 and V is TRBV10-3; TRBD1 aligns across 8 bases. CDR1 and CDR2 from the germline V gene are ENHRY and SYGVKD. The V and J ends lost 5 bases and 0 bases, in that order; junction bases with no gene match: 3. The CDR3 totals 15 residues. CDR3 in DNA: TGTGCCATCAGTAGCAGGGGGCTCTCCTACAATGAGCAGTTCTTC. Protein: CAISSRGLSYNEQFF.

CDR3 in DNA: TGTGCCAGTAGTTCTATAGCGGGGTCTCTATCCTACGAGCAGTACTTC. Its translation is CASSSIAGSLSYEQYF. The chain links TRBV19 to TRBJ2-7; 8 nucleotides align to TRBD2. Germline assignment: CDR1 LNHDA and CDR2 SQIVND (reference sequence). The CDR3 spans 16 residues. V shed 5 bases and J 1 base; nucleotides not matched to a gene: 10.

V gene TRBV6-1 combines with J gene TRBJ2-4; D call uncertain. Germline V gene data show CDR1 as MNHNS and CDR2 as SASEGT. The CDR3 spans 15 residues. V dropped 5 bases and J dropped 2 bases, with 13 bases sitting between them. CDR3 bases: TGTGCCAGCAGTCAAATAAGTAGTACCAAAAACATTCAGTACTTC. Its translation: CASSQISSTKNIQYF.

This chain joins TRBV28 and TRBJ1-5; perhaps TRBD1 as D (6 bases). CDR3 length equals 15 residues. Trimming removed 6 bases from V and 2 bases from J, with 14 bases in between. Germline CDR1 MDHEN, CDR2 SYDVKM. In nucleotides, the CDR3 is TGTGCCAGCAGCCCCGCAGGGGTTGGCAATCAGCCCCAGCATTTT. Residues: CASSPAGVGNQPQHF. The full variable domain, rest sourced from reference TRBV28 and TRBJ1-5, is DVKVTQSSRYLVKRTGEKVFLECVQDMDHENMFWYRQDPGLGLRLIYFSYDVKMKEKGDIPEGYSVSREKKERFSLILESASTNQTSMYLCASSPAGVGNQPQHFGDGTRLSIL.

V gene TRBV5-6 combines with J gene TRBJ2-7, with D possibly matching TRBD1 (5 bases). Germline CDR1 is SGHDT and CDR2 is YYEEEE. V lost 4 bases and J lost 1, with 12 bases in between. This CDR3 comprises 14 residues. The chain's CDR3 is CASSPRVSSYEQYF. The CDR3 nucleotides read TGTGCCAGCAGCCCCAGGGTGTCATCCTACGAGCAGTACTTC.

This clone was seen a single time. The chain combines TRBV2 with TRBJ2-1; 8 bases map to TRBD2. With 9 bases clipped from V and 8 bases from J, the junction kept 3 bases outside the gene matches. Germline loops: CDR1 SNHLY, CDR2 FYNNEI. The CDR3 has 11 amino acids. The CDR3: CASRAGDEQFF. CDR3 in DNA: TGTGCCAGTCGAGCGGGAGATGAGCAGTTCTTC. Combining the CDR3 with reference TRBV2 and TRBJ2-1 gives the whole variable domain EPEVTQTPSHQVTQMGQEVILRCVPISNHLYFYWYRQILGQKVEFLVSFYNNEISEKSEIFDDQFSVERPDGSNFTLKIRSTKLEDSAMYFCASRAGDEQFFGPGTRLTVL.

The chain is built from TRBV28 and TRBJ2-1, with D possibly matching TRBD2 (6 bases). CDR1 and CDR2 from the germline V gene are MDHEN and SYDVKM. This CDR3 is 14 amino acids long. Trimming shortened V by 5 bases and J by 5 bases, and 13 bases separated the two germline ends. The CDR3 protein is CASSLTSYHNEQFF. The CDR3 DNA follows: TGTGCCAGCAGTCTAACTAGCTACCACAATGAGCAGTTCTTC.

The chain is built from TRBV5-6 and TRBJ1-2; D is unclear. Germline lookup yields CDR1 SGHDT and CDR2 YYEEEE. V lost 4 bases, J lost 3 bases, and 10 bases lay in between. CDR3 size: 13 residues. CDR3 bases: TGTGCCAGCAGCCCGGGTCGGCACTATGGCTACACCTTC. Its translation: CASSPGRHYGYTF.

This clone turned up a few times. The chain carries TRBV7-9 and TRBJ1-1, with no clear D. The V end was cut by 4 bases, the J end by 6 bases, with 12 bases between. This CDR3 spans 13 amino acids. In germline, CDR1 is SEHNR, CDR2 FQNEAQ (reference sequence). CDR3 DNA sequence: TGTGCCAGCAGCTCTGCGTTACGAGCTGAAGCTTTCTTT. The encoded protein is CASSSALRAEAFF.

V gene TRBV28 combines with J gene TRBJ1-1, with D possibly TRBD1 on 5 matching bases. This CDR3 has 14 residues. Germline CDR1 and CDR2: MDHEN and SYDVKM. The V gene lost 6 bases and the J gene lost 5 bases, with 16 bases spanning the gap. Here the CDR3 DNA reads TGTGCCAGCAGCCGGGGACTTGGAGGGACTGAAGCTTTCTTT. It translates to CASSRGLGGTEAFF.